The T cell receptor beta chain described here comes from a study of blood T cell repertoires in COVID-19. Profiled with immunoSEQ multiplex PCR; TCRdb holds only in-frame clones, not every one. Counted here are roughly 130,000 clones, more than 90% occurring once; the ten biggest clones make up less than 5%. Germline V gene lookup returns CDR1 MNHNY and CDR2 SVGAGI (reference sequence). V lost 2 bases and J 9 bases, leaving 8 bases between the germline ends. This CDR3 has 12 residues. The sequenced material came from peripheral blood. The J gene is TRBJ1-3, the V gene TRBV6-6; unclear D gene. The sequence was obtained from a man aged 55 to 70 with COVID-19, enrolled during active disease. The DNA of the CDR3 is TGTGCCAGCAGTTACGGGGAGGCCACCATATATTTT. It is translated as CASSYGEATIYF.